This T cell receptor (beta chain) came from a study of shared clonotypes between healthy human individuals. Findings and limits, study-wide: For naive CD4 cells, roughly 4.8% of clonotypes were shared across a handful of donors.

Execution of the assay was at deep level. TCRdb keeps only in-frame clones here, not all; method: immunoSEQ multiplex PCR. The table lists 1.5 million to 2.5 million clones, 85% to 95% of them singletons. CD8 cells classed as naive were CD45RO-negative and positively selected for CCR7, excluding terminally differentiated effector memory CD45RA+ cells. Those who donated, Caucasian adults without exception, all lived in Nashville, Tennessee. The CDR3 has 16 amino acids. V dropped 5 bases and J dropped 0 bases, with 17 bases sitting between them. This clone was found once. What it binds is unknown. The clonotype was recovered from a man in his late teens or twenties in good health. The chain uses TRBV23-1 and TRBJ2-7; unclear D gene. TRBV23-1 belongs to the ORF category, with a function that is uncertain. Material for sequencing was naive CD8+ T cells sorted from blood. The CDR3 coding sequence is TGCGCCAGCAGTGAAAGCCTCGTCAGTGCCTCCTACGAGCAGTACTTC. It codes for CASSESLVSASYEQYF.